Shown below are 24 T cell receptor beta chains from a single sample sequenced in a study of shared T cell receptors in the human thymus. Generated by immunoSEQ multiplex PCR, the TCRdb table keeps only in-frame clones and is missing some. The profile shows under 850,000 clones, more than 75% of them singletons. These data were also filed under a second study, of human thymus T cells.

The sample comprised thymocytes. These receptors came from a boy under three years old with a congenital heart defect.

The J gene is TRBJ1-4, the V gene TRBV5-4; TRBD1 matches 8 bases. The V gene's germline CDR1 is SGHNT and CDR2 YYREEE (reference sequence). The CDR3 sequence is 15 residues long. V gave up 0 bases and J gave up 7 bases; unmatched junction bases: 5. CDR3 residues: CASSLAGTGGEKLFF. CDR3 sequence (DNA): TGTGCCAGCAGCTTGGCCGGGACAGGTGGTGAAAAACTGTTTTTT. The full variable domain, with the rest looked up from reference TRBV5-4 and TRBJ1-4, is ETGVTQSPTHLIKTRGQQVTLRCSSQSGHNTVSWYQQALGQGPQFIFQYYREEENGRGNFPPRFSGLQFPNYSSELNVNALELDDSALYLCASSLAGTGGEKLFFGSGTQLSVL.

The CDR3 region is CASRGVSTDTQYF. The CDR3 DNA is TGTGCCAGCAGAGGGGTAAGCACAGATACGCAGTATTTT. This chain uses TRBV5-5 with TRBJ2-3; weak D call: TRBD1 (5 bases). The germline gives CDR1 SGHKS, CDR2 YYEKEE (reference sequence). The germline V and J ends were trimmed by 5 bases and 0 bases, with 7 bases remaining between them. CDR3 length: 13 amino acids.

The chain combines TRBV10-1 with TRBJ1-1, with D uncertain. The V end was cut by 0 bases, the J end by 3 bases, with 8 bases between. CDR3 length equals 14 residues. The germline V gene encodes CDR1 WNHNN and CDR2 SYGVQD (reference sequence). The CDR3 DNA reads as TGCGCCAGCAGTGAGTCTGTTACGGACACTGAAGCTTTCTTT. Its protein is CASSESVTDTEAFF.

For the CDR3, the DNA is TGCGCCAGCAGCCAAACCCCAGGGGGCGGTTCGAGAGGCTACACCTTC. Its translation is CASSQTPGGGSRGYTF. The J gene is TRBJ1-2, the V gene TRBV4-3; 8 bases map to TRBD1. CDR1 LGHNA and CDR2 YSLEER come from the germline V gene. The CDR3 has 16 amino acids. V lost 2 bases to trimming and J lost 8 bases; unmatched junction nucleotides: 13.

The V and J genes are TRBV28 and TRBJ2-1; D is uncertain. Trimming removed 6 bases at V and 15 bases at J, with 15 bases between. Germline assignment: CDR1 MDHEN and CDR2 SYDVKM. This CDR3 is 11 amino acids long. The CDR3 DNA is TGTGCCAGCAGCTCTCACACAGAAGGGTTCTTC. Protein sequence: CASSSHTEGFF.

In this sample, this clone turned up a few times. This rearrangement joins TRBV10-3 to TRBJ2-7; weak D call: TRBD1 (6 bases). CDR3 size: 15 residues. The V end lost 5 bases, the J end lost 3 bases, and 17 bases lay between the germline ends. The V gene's germline CDR1 is ENHRY and CDR2 SYGVKD. The chain's CDR3 is CAISPNRDTHYEQYF. The DNA for the CDR3 is TGTGCCATCAGTCCGAACCGGGACACCCACTACGAGCAGTACTTC.

The rearrangement links TRBV7-9 to TRBJ2-7, with a weak D call TRBD2 (5 bases). The germline V gene encodes CDR1 SEHNR and CDR2 FQNEAQ (reference sequence). This CDR3 has 14 amino acids. Trimming pared 3 bases from V and 5 bases from J, leaving 14 bases between. CDR3 protein: CASSFVAPGDEQYF. The CDR3 region has the DNA TGTGCCAGCAGCTTTGTTGCTCCCGGGGACGAGCAGTACTTC.

The chain links TRBV12-5 to TRBJ2-2; 7 bases are a match to TRBD1. The V gene's germline CDR1 is LGHNT and CDR2 FRNRAP. This CDR3 spans 15 amino acids. V shed 1 base and J 4 bases; nucleotides not matched to a gene: 3. The CDR3 loop is CASGLAGTATGELFF. The CDR3 region has the DNA TGTGCTAGTGGTTTGGCTGGGACAGCCACCGGGGAGCTGTTTTTT.

The chain couples TRBV6-1 to TRBJ2-5; possible D gene TRBD1, 6 bases. The germline V gene has CDR1 MNHNS and CDR2 SASEGT. This CDR3 comprises 14 residues. Trimming took 5 bases from V and 4 from J, leaving 14 bases between them. The CDR3 coding sequence is TGTGCCAGCAGTTGTACAGGGTCGGGAGAGACCCAGTACTTC. As protein: CASSCTGSGETQYF.

On this clone: A read error may account for a junction end that differs from germline. Other DNA variants within this sample encode the same CDR3. This chain uses TRBV27 with TRBJ1-1, with D tentatively TRBD1 (5 bases). Germline values: CDR1 MNHEY, CDR2 SMNVEV (reference sequence). The CDR3 has 13 amino acids. CDR3 protein: CASSFNEDTEAFF. CDR3 nucleotide sequence: TGTGCCAGCAGCTTTAACGAGGACACTGAGGCTTTCTTT.

This chain uses TRBV7-9 with TRBJ2-1, with 11 bases aligning to TRBD2. V lost 6 bases, J lost 7 bases, and 5 bases stayed unmatched. Germline CDR1 reads SEHNR; CDR2 reads FQNEAQ (reference sequence). There are 14 residues in the CDR3. The CDR3 DNA reads TGTGCCAGCAGTAGCGGGAGGGCCTTAAATGAGCAGTTCTTC. Amino acids: CASSSGRALNEQFF.

V and J are TRBV7-8 and TRBJ2-3; TRBD1 aligns across 7 bases. This CDR3 contains 15 residues. Trimming at V came to 5 bases and at J to 5 bases, leaving 10 bases not matched to a gene. Germline V gives CDR1 SGHVS, CDR2 FQNEAQ. The CDR3 nucleotides read TGTGCCAGCAGCGTAAAATCGACAGGGCGAGATACGCAGTATTTT. Translation: CASSVKSTGRDTQYF.

This chain connects TRBV11-3 to TRBJ2-3; 9 nucleotides match TRBD2. In germline, CDR1 is SGHNT, CDR2 YENEEA. V lost 1 base and J lost 9; bases outside the gene matches: 8. The CDR3 has 15 amino acids. CDR3 in amino acids: CASSLGLAGQWTQYF. The CDR3 nucleotides read TGTGCCAGCAGCTTAGGTCTAGCGGGGCAGTGGACGCAGTATTTT.

CDR3 nucleotides: TGCGCCAGCAGCCAAGACTCCGGGGAGAAAGGGTCCTACGAGCAGTACTTC. Its protein product is CASSQDSGEKGSYEQYF. The chain employs TRBV4-3 and TRBJ2-7, with a weak D call TRBD2 (5 bases). CDR3 length equals 17 residues. Germline loops: CDR1 LGHNA, CDR2 YSLEER. The V end lost 0 bases, the J end lost 1 base, and 16 bases lay between the germline ends.

The chain recombines TRBV2 with TRBJ1-2; D gene uncertain. This CDR3 comprises 13 residues. From germline, CDR1 is SNHLY and CDR2 FYNNEI. The V and J ends lost 4 bases and 4 bases respectively, with 10 bases between them. CDR3 bases: TGTGCCAGCAGTGGTCCTCGGGGCTATGGCTACACCTTC. It encodes CASSGPRGYGYTF.

The count of this clone is one. V usage is TRBV5-4 and J usage is TRBJ1-2, with 10 bases matching TRBD1. Germline CDR1 and CDR2: SGHNT and YYREEE (reference sequence). This CDR3 comprises 15 residues. V dropped 0 bases and J dropped 3; count of bases not matched to a gene: 2. CDR3 sequence: CASSLGTGGDYGYTF. As DNA, the CDR3 is TGTGCCAGCAGCTTGGGGACAGGGGGGGACTATGGCTACACCTTC.

The rearrangement uses TRBV4-2 and TRBJ2-7; 7 bases line up with TRBD2. The CDR3 contains 16 residues. The V segment lost 0 bases and the J segment 0 bases; nucleotides outside the gene matches: 5. Per the germline V gene, CDR1 is LGHNA and CDR2 is YNFKEQ. CDR3 sequence reads: CASSQDRSGPSYEQYF. The CDR3, as DNA: TGTGCCAGCAGCCAAGATCGTAGCGGGCCCTCCTACGAGCAGTACTTC.

The rearrangement joins TRBV19 to TRBJ2-2; TRBD2 matches at 8 bases. Germline loops: CDR1 LNHDA, CDR2 SQIVND (reference sequence). V shed 6 bases and J 8 bases; nucleotides not matched to a gene: 8. CDR3 length: 14 residues. This CDR3 is CASRLAARRGELFF. CDR3 nucleotides: TGTGCCAGTAGACTAGCGGCTAGAAGGGGGGAGCTGTTTTTT.

The chain recombines TRBV27 with TRBJ1-2, with unresolved D. Trimming took 2 bases from V and 4 from J, leaving 14 bases between them. CDR3 length: 15 residues. Per germline, CDR1 MNHEY and CDR2 SMNVEV (reference sequence). The DNA of the CDR3 is TGTGCCAGCAGTTTAGTGAGGGCCTCCCCCTATGGCTACACCTTC. It yields the protein CASSLVRASPYGYTF.

This clone came up a few times. The V gene is TRBV11-3, the J gene TRBJ2-1, with 7 bases identical to TRBD2. Germline V lookup: CDR1 SGHNT, CDR2 YENEEA. V shed 3 bases, J shed 6 bases, and the junction held 8 bases outside the gene matches. The CDR3 length is 15 residues. Here the CDR3 DNA reads TGTGCCAGCAGCTTGAGCGGGATACAGCTCAATGAGCAGTTCTTC. It yields the protein CASSLSGIQLNEQFF.

The chain carries TRBV14 and TRBJ2-7; TRBD2 agrees at 8 bases. The trim removed 3 bases at V and 3 bases at J, leaving 4 bases unmatched. The CDR3 spans 14 residues. The germline V gene has CDR1 SGHDN and CDR2 FVKESK. CDR3 loop: CASSQGLGYYEQYF. CDR3 DNA: TGTGCCAGCAGCCAGGGACTAGGCTACTACGAGCAGTACTTC.

This clone appeared a single time. CDR3 sequence (DNA): TGTGCCAGCAGCGTAGCACCCACTAGCGCCCAAGAGACCCAGTACTTC. It codes for CASSVAPTSAQETQYF. The V and J genes are TRBV9 and TRBJ2-5; 7 positions match TRBD2. The germline V gene encodes CDR1 SGDLS and CDR2 YYNGEE. CDR3 length equals 16 residues. V shed 0 bases, J shed 1 base, and the junction held 6 bases outside the gene matches.

J is TRBJ2-1 and V is TRBV19, with TRBD2 matching 11 bases. There are 17 residues in the CDR3. Trimming cost V 3 bases and J 0 bases; bases outside gene matches: 4. Per the germline V gene, CDR1 is LNHDA and CDR2 is SQIVND (reference sequence). The CDR3 DNA follows: TGTGCCAGTAGTATGTTAGCGGGAGGGGTCTCCTACAATGAGCAGTTCTTC. Residues: CASSMLAGGVSYNEQFF.

The chain joins TRBV5-1 to TRBJ2-7; tentatively, D is TRBD2 (6 bases). CDR1 is SGHRS, CDR2 YFSETQ, per germline. V was shortened by 2 bases and J by 2 bases, with 8 bases between the two germline ends. This CDR3 region has 13 residues. The CDR3 bases are TGCGCCAGCAGCTTCCAGCGGGCCTACGAGCAGTACTTC. Its protein is CASSFQRAYEQYF.